This note documents a single T cell receptor beta chain sequence. What it binds is not known. The data originate from a study of beta chain features in type 1 diabetes. Study observations and caveats: Within each of all four CD4+ subsets, Type 1 diabetes patients had TCRB CDR3s that were moderately but significantly shorter.

Every isolated RNA sample was fully reverse transcribed, so sequencing captured expressed TCRB transcripts. Assay: immunoSEQ multiplex PCR; the TCRdb copy retains only in-frame clones and omits some. Of roughly 220,000 clones detected, under 20% appear once; the ten largest clones hold approximately 0.081%. The CDR3 is 15 amino acids. V trimming: 2 bases; J trimming: 2 bases; junction bases outside the gene matches: 3. Germline V gene sequence: CDR1 MNHNY, CDR2 SVGAGI (reference sequence). The sequenced sample was naive CD4+ T cells from blood. The receptor's source is a man in his thirties or forties with type 1 diabetes. The J gene is TRBJ2-4, the V gene TRBV6-6; 7 bases map to TRBD2. The CDR3 spells CASSYGRETKNIQYF. The CDR3 coding sequence is TGTGCCAGCAGTTACGGGCGGGAGACCAAAAACATTCAGTACTTC.